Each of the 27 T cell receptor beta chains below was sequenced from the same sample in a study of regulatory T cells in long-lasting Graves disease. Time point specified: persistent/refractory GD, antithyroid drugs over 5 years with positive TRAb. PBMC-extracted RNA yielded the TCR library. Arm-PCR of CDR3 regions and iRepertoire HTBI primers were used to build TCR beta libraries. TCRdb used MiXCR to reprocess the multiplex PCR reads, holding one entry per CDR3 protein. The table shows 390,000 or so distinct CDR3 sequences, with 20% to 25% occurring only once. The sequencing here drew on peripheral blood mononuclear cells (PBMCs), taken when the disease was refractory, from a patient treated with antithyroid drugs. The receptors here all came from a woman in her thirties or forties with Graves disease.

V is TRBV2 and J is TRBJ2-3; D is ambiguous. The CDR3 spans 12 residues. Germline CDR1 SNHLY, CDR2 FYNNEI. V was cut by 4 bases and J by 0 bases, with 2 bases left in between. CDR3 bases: TGTGCCAGCAGTGTTAGCACAGATACGCAGTATTTT. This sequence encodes CASSVSTDTQYF.

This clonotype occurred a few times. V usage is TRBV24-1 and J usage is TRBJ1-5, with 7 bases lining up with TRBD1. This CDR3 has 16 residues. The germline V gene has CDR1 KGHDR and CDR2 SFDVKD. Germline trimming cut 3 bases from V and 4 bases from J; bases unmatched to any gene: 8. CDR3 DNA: TGTGCCACCAGTGATACCCGGGACAGCCGGAATCAGCCCCAGCATTTT. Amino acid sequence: CATSDTRDSRNQPQHF.

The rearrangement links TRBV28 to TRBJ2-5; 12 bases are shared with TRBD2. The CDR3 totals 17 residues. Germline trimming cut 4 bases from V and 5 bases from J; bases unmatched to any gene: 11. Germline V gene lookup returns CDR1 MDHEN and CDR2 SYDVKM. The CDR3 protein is CASSSGGLAGGWETQYF. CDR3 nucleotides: TGTGCCAGCAGTTCGGGAGGGCTAGCGGGAGGGTGGGAGACCCAGTACTTC.

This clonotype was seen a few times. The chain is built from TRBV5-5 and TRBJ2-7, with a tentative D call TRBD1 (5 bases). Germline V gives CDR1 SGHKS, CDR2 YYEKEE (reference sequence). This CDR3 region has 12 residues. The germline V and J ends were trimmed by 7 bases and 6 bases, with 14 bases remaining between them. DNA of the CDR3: TGTGCCAGCGAATCTTTCCAGGGCGAGCAGTACTTC. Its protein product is CASESFQGEQYF.

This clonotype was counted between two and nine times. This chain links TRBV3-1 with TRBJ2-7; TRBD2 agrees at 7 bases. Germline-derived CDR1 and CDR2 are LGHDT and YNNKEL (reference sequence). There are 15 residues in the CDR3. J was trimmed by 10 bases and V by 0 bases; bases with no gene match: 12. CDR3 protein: CASSQDLRLAVSQYF. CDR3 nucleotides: TGTGCCAGCAGCCAAGATCTGAGGCTAGCGGTCTCACAGTACTTC.

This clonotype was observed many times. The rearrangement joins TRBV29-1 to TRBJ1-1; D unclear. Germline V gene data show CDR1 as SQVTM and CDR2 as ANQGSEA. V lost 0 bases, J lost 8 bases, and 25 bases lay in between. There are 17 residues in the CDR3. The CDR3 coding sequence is TGCAGCGTTGAAGATGAGGGATCAGTGCCCCCTTTTTTGGAAGCTTTCTTT. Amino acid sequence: CSVEDEGSVPPFLEAFF.

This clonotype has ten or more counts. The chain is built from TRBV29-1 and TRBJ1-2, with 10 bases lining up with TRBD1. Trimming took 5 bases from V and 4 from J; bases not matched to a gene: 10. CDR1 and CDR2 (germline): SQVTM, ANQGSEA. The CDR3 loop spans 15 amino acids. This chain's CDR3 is CSVPDRDRGRYGYTF. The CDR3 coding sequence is TGCAGCGTTCCCGACCGGGACAGGGGCCGCTATGGCTACACCTTC.

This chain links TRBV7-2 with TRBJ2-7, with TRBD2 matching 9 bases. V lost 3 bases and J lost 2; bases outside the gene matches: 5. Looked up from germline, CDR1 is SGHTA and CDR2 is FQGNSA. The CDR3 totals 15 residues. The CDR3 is CASSFGGRGPYEQYF. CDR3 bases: TGTGCCAGCAGCTTTGGCGGGAGGGGTCCCTACGAGCAGTACTTC.

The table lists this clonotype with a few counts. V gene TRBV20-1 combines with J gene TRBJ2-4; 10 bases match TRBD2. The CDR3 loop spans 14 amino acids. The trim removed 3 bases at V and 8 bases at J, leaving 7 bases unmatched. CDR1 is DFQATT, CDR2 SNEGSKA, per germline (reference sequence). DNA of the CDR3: TGCAGTGCTAGGGCTAGCGGGGGCCAGGACATTCAGTACTTC. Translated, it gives CSARASGGQDIQYF.

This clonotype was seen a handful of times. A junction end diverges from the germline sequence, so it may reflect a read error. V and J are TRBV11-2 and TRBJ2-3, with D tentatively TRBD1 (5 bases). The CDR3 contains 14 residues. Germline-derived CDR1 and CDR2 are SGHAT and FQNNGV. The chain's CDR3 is CANSLGHRTDTQYF. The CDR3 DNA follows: TGTGCCAACAGCTTAGGACATCGCACAGATACGCAGTATTTT.

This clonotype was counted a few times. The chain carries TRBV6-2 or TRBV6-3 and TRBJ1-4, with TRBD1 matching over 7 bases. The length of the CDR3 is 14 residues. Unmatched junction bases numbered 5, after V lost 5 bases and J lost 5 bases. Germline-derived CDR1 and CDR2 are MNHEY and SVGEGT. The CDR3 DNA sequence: TGTGCCAGCAGTGCGGACAGGAAAAATGAAAAACTGTTTTTT. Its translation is CASSADRKNEKLFF.

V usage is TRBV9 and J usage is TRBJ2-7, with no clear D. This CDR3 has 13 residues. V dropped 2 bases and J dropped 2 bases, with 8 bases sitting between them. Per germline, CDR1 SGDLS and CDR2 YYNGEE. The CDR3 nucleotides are TGTGCCAGCAGCGTGGGCACGACCTACGAGCAGTACTTC. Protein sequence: CASSVGTTYEQYF.

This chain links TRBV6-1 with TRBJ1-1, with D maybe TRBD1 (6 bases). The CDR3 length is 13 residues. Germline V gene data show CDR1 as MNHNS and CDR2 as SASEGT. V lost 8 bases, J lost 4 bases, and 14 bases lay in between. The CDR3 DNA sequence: TGTGCCAGCGGATTGACAGGCTCCACTGAAGCTTTCTTT. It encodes CASGLTGSTEAFF.

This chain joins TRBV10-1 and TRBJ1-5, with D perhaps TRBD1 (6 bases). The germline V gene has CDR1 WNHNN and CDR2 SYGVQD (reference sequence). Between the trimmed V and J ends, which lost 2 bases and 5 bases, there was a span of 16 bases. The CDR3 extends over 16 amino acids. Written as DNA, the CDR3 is TGCGCCAGCAGTGAGATGTTTGGAGGGGGGCATCAGCCCCAGCATTTT. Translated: CASSEMFGGGHQPQHF.

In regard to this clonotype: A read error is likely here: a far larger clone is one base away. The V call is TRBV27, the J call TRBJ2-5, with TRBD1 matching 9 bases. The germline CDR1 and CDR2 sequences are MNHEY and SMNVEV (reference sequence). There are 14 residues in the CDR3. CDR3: CAGSATGGWETQYF. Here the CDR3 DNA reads TGTGCCGGCAGCGCCACAGGGGGCTGGGAGACCCAGTACTTC.

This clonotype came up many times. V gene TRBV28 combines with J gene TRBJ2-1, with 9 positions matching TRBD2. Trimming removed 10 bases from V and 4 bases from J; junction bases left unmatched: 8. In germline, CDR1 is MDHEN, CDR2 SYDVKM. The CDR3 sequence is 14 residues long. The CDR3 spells CAIARTSDYNEQFF. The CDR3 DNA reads TGTGCCATCGCCCGGACTAGCGATTACAATGAGCAGTTCTTC.

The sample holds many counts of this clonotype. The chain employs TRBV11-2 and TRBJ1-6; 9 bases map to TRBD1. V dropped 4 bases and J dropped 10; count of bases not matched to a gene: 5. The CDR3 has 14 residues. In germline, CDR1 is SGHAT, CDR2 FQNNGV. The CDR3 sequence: CASSWDRVGSPLHF. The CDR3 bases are TGTGCCAGCAGCTGGGACAGGGTGGGATCACCCCTCCACTTT.

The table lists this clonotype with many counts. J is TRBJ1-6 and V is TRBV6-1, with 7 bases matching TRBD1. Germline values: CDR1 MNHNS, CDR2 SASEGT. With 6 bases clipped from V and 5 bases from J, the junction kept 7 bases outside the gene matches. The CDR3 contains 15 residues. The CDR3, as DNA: TGTGCCAGCAGGTCCGGGACAGCTAATAATTCACCCCTCCACTTT. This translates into CASRSGTANNSPLHF.

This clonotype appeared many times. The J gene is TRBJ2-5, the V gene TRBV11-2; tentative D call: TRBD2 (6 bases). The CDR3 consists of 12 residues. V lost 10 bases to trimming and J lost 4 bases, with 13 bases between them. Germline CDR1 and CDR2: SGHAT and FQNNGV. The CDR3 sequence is CATREVRETQYF. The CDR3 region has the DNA TGTGCCACGAGGGAGGTACGAGAGACCCAGTACTTC.

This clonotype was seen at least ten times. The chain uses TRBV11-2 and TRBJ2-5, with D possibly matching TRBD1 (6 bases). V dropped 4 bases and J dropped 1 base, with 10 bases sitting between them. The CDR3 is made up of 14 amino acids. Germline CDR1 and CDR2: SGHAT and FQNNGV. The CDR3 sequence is CASSWNRAQETQYF. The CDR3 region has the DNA TGTGCCAGCAGCTGGAACAGGGCCCAAGAGACCCAGTACTTC.

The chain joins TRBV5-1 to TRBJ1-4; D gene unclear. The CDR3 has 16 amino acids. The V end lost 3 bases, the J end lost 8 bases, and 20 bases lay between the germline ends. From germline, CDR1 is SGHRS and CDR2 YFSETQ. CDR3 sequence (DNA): TGCGCCAGCAGCTACTTGGGCGGACGCCGGGGAGAAAAACTGTTTTTT. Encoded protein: CASSYLGGRRGEKLFF.

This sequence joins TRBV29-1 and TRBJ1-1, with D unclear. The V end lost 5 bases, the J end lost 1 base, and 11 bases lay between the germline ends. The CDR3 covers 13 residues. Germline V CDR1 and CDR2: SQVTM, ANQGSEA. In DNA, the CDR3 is TGCAGCGTTCAAAGGATGGGGAACACTGAAGCTTTCTTT. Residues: CSVQRMGNTEAFF.

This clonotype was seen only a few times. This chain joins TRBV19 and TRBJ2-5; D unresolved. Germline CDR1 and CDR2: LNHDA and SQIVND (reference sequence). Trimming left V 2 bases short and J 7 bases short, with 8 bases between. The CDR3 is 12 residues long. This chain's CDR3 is CASSIFDGTQYF. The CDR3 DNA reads TGTGCCAGTAGTATATTTGACGGGACCCAGTACTTC.

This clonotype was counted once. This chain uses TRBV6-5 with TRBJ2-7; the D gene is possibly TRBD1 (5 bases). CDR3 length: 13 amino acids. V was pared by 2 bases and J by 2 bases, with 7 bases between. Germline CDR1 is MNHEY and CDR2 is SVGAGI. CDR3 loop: CASSYQGTYEQYF. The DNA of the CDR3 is TGTGCCAGCAGTTACCAGGGTACCTACGAGCAGTACTTC.

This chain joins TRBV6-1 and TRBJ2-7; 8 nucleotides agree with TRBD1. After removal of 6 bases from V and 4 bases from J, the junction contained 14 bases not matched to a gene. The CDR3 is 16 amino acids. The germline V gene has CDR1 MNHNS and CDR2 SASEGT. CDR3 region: CASSPYRGASGYEQYF. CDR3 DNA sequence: TGTGCCAGCAGCCCCTACAGGGGGGCCAGCGGGTACGAGCAGTACTTC.

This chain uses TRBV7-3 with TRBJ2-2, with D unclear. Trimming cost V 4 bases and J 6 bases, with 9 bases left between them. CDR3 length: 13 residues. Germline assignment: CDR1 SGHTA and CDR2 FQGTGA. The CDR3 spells CASSSSAPGELFF. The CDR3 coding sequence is TGTGCCAGCAGCTCCTCGGCCCCCGGGGAGCTGTTTTTT.

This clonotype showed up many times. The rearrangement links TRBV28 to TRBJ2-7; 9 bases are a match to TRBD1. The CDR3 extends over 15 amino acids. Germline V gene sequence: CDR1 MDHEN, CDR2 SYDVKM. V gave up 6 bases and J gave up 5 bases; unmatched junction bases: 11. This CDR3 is CASSRLWTGVHEQYF. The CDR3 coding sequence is TGTGCCAGCAGCCGACTTTGGACAGGGGTCCACGAGCAGTACTTC.